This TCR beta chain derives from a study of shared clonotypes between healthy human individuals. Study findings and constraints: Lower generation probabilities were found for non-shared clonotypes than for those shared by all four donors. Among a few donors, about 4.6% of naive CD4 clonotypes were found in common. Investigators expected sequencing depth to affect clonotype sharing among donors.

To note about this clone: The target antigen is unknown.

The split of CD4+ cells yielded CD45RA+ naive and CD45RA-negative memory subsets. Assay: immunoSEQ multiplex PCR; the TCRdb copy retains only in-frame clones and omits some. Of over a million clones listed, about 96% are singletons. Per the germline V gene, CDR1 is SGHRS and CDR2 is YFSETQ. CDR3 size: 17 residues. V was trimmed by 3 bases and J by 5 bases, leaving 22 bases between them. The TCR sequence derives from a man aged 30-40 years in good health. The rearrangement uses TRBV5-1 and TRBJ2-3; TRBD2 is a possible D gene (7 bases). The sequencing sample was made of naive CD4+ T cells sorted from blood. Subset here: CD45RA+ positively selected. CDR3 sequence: CASSWGASTSPGDTQYF. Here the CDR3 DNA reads TGCGCCAGCAGCTGGGGGGCCTCGACTAGCCCGGGAGATACGCAGTATTTT.